Listed here are 28 T cell receptor beta chains from one sample, sequenced in a study of identical twins. TCRdb processed the 5' RACE reads anew with MiXCR; each CDR3 protein has one entry. The data contain 500,000 or so distinct CDR3 sequences, 14% of them seen just once; the ten biggest clones take up more than 0.8%. These same data were also listed under a study on yellow fever vaccine responses in identical twins.

The sample comprised CD4+ T cells sorted from blood. All receptors come from a woman aged 18 to 35 in good health.

The CDR3 nucleotides read TGTGCCAGTAGGGATGGCGGGCTTAGCACAGATACGCAGTATTTT. Translated, it gives CASRDGGLSTDTQYF. The J gene is TRBJ2-3, the V gene TRBV19; tentatively, D is TRBD2 (5 bases). CDR1 is LNHDA, CDR2 SQIVND, per germline (reference sequence). The CDR3 length is 15 residues. V was trimmed by 6 bases and J by 0 bases, leaving 13 bases between them.

This rearrangement joins TRBV6-5 to TRBJ2-7; 9 nucleotides agree with TRBD1. CDR1 and CDR2 from the germline V gene are MNHEY and SVGAGI. This CDR3 is built from 17 residues. J gave up 0 bases and V 4 bases, and 10 bases lay outside the gene matches. The CDR3 region is CASSCAAGQGHSYEQYF. The DNA for the CDR3 is TGTGCCAGCAGTTGCGCTGCAGGACAGGGGCACTCCTACGAGCAGTACTTC.

This clonotype was recorded at least ten times. V and J are TRBV24-1 and TRBJ2-3, with D possibly matching TRBD2 (5 bases). Germline-derived CDR1 and CDR2 are KGHDR and SFDVKD. The CDR3 spans 14 residues. The V gene lost 4 bases and the J gene lost 8 bases, with 15 bases spanning the gap. The CDR3 DNA reads TGTGCCACCAGTGAACCTACTCGAGGAGGTACGCAGTATTTT. Translating it yields CATSEPTRGGTQYF.

The chain couples TRBV29-1 to TRBJ1-2, with D possibly TRBD1 on 6 matching bases. Germline CDR1 reads SQVTM; CDR2 reads ANQGSEA. CDR3 length: 13 amino acids. Trimming removed 4 bases at V and 4 bases at J, with 13 bases between. In DNA form, the CDR3 reads TGCAGCGTTGGAGGGGGGTTGGGCTATGGCTACACCTTC. As protein: CSVGGGLGYGYTF.

Many counts were recorded for this clonotype. This chain links TRBV20-1 with TRBJ1-5, with D tentatively TRBD1 (5 bases). Germline V CDR1 and CDR2: DFQATT, SNEGSKA (reference sequence). The CDR3 sequence is 15 residues long. V gave up 8 bases and J gave up 0 bases, with 17 bases separating them. This CDR3 reads CSPKKTVNSNQPQHF. The CDR3 bases are TGCAGTCCGAAAAAGACAGTCAATAGCAATCAGCCCCAGCATTTT.

This clonotype was observed at least ten times. CDR3 sequence: CASRQTGAGEKLFF. For the CDR3, the DNA is TGTGCCAGCAGACAGACAGGGGCAGGTGAAAAACTGTTTTTT. V gene TRBV12-3 or TRBV12-4 combines with J gene TRBJ1-4; 8 bases fit TRBD1. The CDR3 consists of 14 residues. Germline trimming cut 6 bases from V and 7 bases from J; bases unmatched to any gene: 7.

V usage is TRBV20-1 and J usage is TRBJ2-7; D gene unclear. The V end was cut by 6 bases, the J end by 3 bases, with 12 bases between. Germline V CDR1 and CDR2: DFQATT, SNEGSKA (reference sequence). The CDR3 contains 12 residues. In DNA form, the CDR3 reads TGCAGTGCCCGTCGACTTGACTACGAGCAGTACTTC. Its protein product is CSARRLDYEQYF.

Many counts were recorded for this clonotype. The rearrangement links TRBV7-2 to TRBJ2-3; 13 nucleotides match TRBD2. The CDR3 is 17 residues long. The trim removed 5 bases at V and 5 bases at J, leaving 10 bases unmatched. Looked up from germline, CDR1 is SGHTA and CDR2 is FQGNSA. The CDR3: CASSPQLAGGLLDTQYF. The CDR3 bases are TGTGCCAGCAGCCCCCAACTAGCGGGAGGGTTATTAGATACGCAGTATTTT.

This clonotype was observed a handful of times. This rearrangement joins TRBV5-4 to TRBJ1-2; no clear D. V lost 3 bases to trimming and J lost 4 bases, with 13 bases between them. Per the germline V gene, CDR1 is SGHNT and CDR2 is YYREEE (reference sequence). This CDR3 comprises 14 residues. CDR3 in amino acids: CASSSRSGPYGYTF. DNA for the CDR3: TGTGCCAGCAGCTCTCGTTCAGGTCCCTATGGCTACACCTTC.

The chain carries TRBV4-3 and TRBJ2-7; TRBD2 matches 7 bases. CDR1 LGHNA and CDR2 YSLEER come from the germline V gene. The CDR3 loop spans 14 amino acids. J was trimmed by 7 bases and V by 1 base; bases with no gene match: 7. CDR3 loop: CASSQGSGGGEQYF. The DNA of the CDR3 is TGCGCCAGCAGCCAAGGGTCGGGAGGCGGTGAGCAGTACTTC.

Comment on this clonotype: A much larger clone lies a single base off, so this may be a read error. The V and J genes are TRBV7-2 and TRBJ2-2; tentatively, D is TRBD1 or TRBD2 (5 bases each). CDR1 is SGHTA, CDR2 FQGNSA, per germline. The CDR3 has 15 amino acids. This CDR3 reads CASSLDSGTAGELLF. The CDR3 DNA follows: TGTGCCAGCAGCTTAGATTCTGGGACGGCCGGGGAGCTGCTTTTT.

CDR3 in amino acids: CASSIIGLNTGELFF. DNA for the CDR3: TGTGCCAGTAGTATCATCGGACTCAACACCGGGGAGCTGTTTTTT. The genes are TRBV19 and TRBJ2-2; D may be TRBD2 (5 bases). This CDR3 has 15 amino acids. Trimming removed 3 bases from V and 2 bases from J, with 10 bases in between. CDR1 LNHDA and CDR2 SQIVND come from the germline V gene (reference sequence).

This chain uses TRBV5-1 with TRBJ2-7; no firm D call. Deletions cut 0 bases from V and 6 bases from J, with 13 bases between. This CDR3 is 14 amino acids long. Germline V CDR1 and CDR2: SGHRS, YFSETQ. CDR3 protein: CASSLEAKLSEQYF. CDR3 nucleotides: TGCGCCAGCAGCTTGGAAGCGAAGTTGAGCGAGCAGTACTTC.

This clonotype was counted only a few times. The chain uses TRBV6-2 or TRBV6-3 and TRBJ2-5; 9 bases map to TRBD2. The CDR3 runs 14 residues. After removal of 6 bases from V and 4 bases from J, the junction contained 6 bases not matched to a gene. From germline, CDR1 is MNHEY and CDR2 SVGEGT. The CDR3 here is CASRQTRGGETQYF. The CDR3 DNA follows: TGTGCCAGCAGACAGACGCGGGGGGGAGAGACCCAGTACTTC.

V usage is TRBV10-2 and J usage is TRBJ2-7, with D possibly TRBD2 on 6 matching bases. Trimming took off 2 bases at V and 7 bases at J, with 24 bases between the two ends. Germline V gene data show CDR1 as WSHSY and CDR2 as SAAADI. The CDR3 length is 17 residues. CDR3 DNA: TGCGCCAGCAGTGAGGGGCTCTTTCGGGGGTCCCTAAAGGAGCAGTACTTC. Its translation is CASSEGLFRGSLKEQYF.

The gene calls are TRBV7-3 and TRBJ2-3; no reliable D call. The CDR3 sequence is 14 residues long. The germline V gene encodes CDR1 SGHTA and CDR2 FQGTGA. The germline V and J ends were trimmed by 5 bases and 4 bases, with 13 bases remaining between them. CDR3 bases: TGTGCCAGCAGCCCACCCCAACGCCCAGATACGCAGTATTTT. Translating gives CASSPPQRPDTQYF.

This clonotype has a handful of counts. The rearrangement uses TRBV11-3 and TRBJ2-7; TRBD2 agrees at 9 bases. V lost 1 base and J lost 5; bases outside the gene matches: 6. The germline gives CDR1 SGHNT, CDR2 YENEEA. CDR3 size: 15 residues. The CDR3 bases are TGTGCCAGCAGCTTAGCCGCTAGCGGGACCAACGAGCAGTACTTC. This codes for CASSLAASGTNEQYF.

The chain is built from TRBV30 and TRBJ2-2; possible D gene TRBD2, 5 bases. CDR3 size: 13 residues. Germline CDR1 is GTSNPN and CDR2 is SVGIG (reference sequence). V was shortened by 0 bases and J by 7 bases, with 9 bases between the two germline ends. CDR3 sequence: CAWSVLVVGELFF. The CDR3 region has the DNA TGTGCCTGGAGTGTACTAGTCGTCGGGGAGCTGTTTTTT.

The V and J genes are TRBV20-1 and TRBJ2-3; a weak D match, TRBD2 (6 bases). Per germline, CDR1 DFQATT and CDR2 SNEGSKA (reference sequence). CDR3 length: 15 residues. V gave up 0 bases and J gave up 0 bases, with 10 bases separating them. The CDR3 protein is CSARDPGTSTDTQYF. The CDR3 DNA follows: TGCAGTGCTAGAGATCCCGGGACTAGCACAGATACGCAGTATTTT.

This clonotype has a handful of counts. The chain couples TRBV7-9 to TRBJ2-1; D call uncertain. Per the germline V gene, CDR1 is SEHNR and CDR2 is FQNEAQ (reference sequence). CDR3 length: 14 residues. Trimming shortened V by 8 bases and J by 0 bases, and 11 bases separated the two germline ends. The CDR3 DNA reads TGTGCCAGCGAAGCATCAAGCTCCTACAATGAGCAGTTCTTC. Its protein product is CASEASSSYNEQFF. Drawing the rest from reference TRBV7-9 and TRBJ2-1, the complete variable domain is DTGVSQNPRHKITKRGQNVTFRCDPISEHNRLYWYRQTLGQGPEFLTYFQNEAQLEKSRLLSDRFSAERPKGSFSTLEIQRTEQGDSAMYLCASEASSSYNEQFFGPGTRLTVL.

This clonotype was seen only a few times. This chain connects TRBV7-9 to TRBJ2-1; D not certain. Germline V gene lookup returns CDR1 SEHNR and CDR2 FQNEAQ (reference sequence). Between the trimmed V and J ends, which lost 3 bases and 5 bases, there was a span of 11 bases. The CDR3 contains 14 residues. This CDR3 is CASSLGSRNNEQFF. CDR3 DNA: TGTGCCAGCAGCTTGGGAAGCAGAAACAATGAGCAGTTCTTC.

This chain connects TRBV4-2 to TRBJ2-1; 15 bases align to TRBD2. V lost 4 bases, J lost 2 bases, and 9 bases stayed unmatched. The CDR3 totals 19 residues. Germline CDR1 reads LGHNA; CDR2 reads YNFKEQ. The CDR3 reads CASSRGLAGGLSAYNEQFF. The CDR3 nucleotides are TGTGCCAGCAGCCGGGGACTAGCGGGAGGCCTCTCCGCCTACAATGAGCAGTTCTTC.

This clonotype was seen only a few times. This sequence joins TRBV18 and TRBJ2-3; 7 bases fit TRBD1. Germline CDR1 and CDR2: KGHSH and LQKENI. This CDR3 is 14 amino acids long. V was clipped by 6 bases and J by 2 bases; unmatched bases: 5. The CDR3 is CASSPGQTTDTQYF. The CDR3 nucleotides are TGTGCCAGCTCTCCGGGACAGACCACAGATACGCAGTATTTT.

V gene TRBV5-4 combines with J gene TRBJ2-2; D is unclear. The CDR3 sequence is 15 residues long. V was pared by 2 bases and J by 8 bases, with 16 bases between. Germline V gene data show CDR1 as SGHNT and CDR2 as YYREEE (reference sequence). The CDR3 loop is CASSFFRATRGELFF. The DNA for the CDR3 is TGTGCCAGCAGCTTTTTCCGGGCCACACGGGGGGAGCTGTTTTTT.

This clonotype has just a few counts. The chain employs TRBV20-1 and TRBJ2-3; D gene ambiguous. V gave up 2 bases and J gave up 2 bases, with 17 bases separating them. The germline gives CDR1 DFQATT, CDR2 SNEGSKA (reference sequence). This CDR3 is 16 amino acids long. The CDR3 DNA reads as TGCAGTGCTAGACTGACAAGAGGTGGAACCACAGATACGCAGTATTTT. This translates into CSARLTRGGTTDTQYF.

CDR3 region: CASRDPNGYEQYF. For the CDR3, the DNA is TGCGCCAGCAGAGACCCAAATGGCTACGAGCAGTACTTC. The chain recombines TRBV10-2 with TRBJ2-7; no definite D call. V was trimmed by 6 bases and J by 3 bases, leaving 12 bases between them. Per the germline V gene, CDR1 is WSHSY and CDR2 is SAAADI. The CDR3 runs to 13 residues.

This clonotype was counted a few times. This chain links TRBV7-8 with TRBJ1-2; TRBD1 agrees at 11 bases. V gave up 5 bases and J gave up 7 bases; unmatched junction bases: 3. Germline assignment: CDR1 SGHVS and CDR2 FQNEAQ. This CDR3 contains 13 residues. CDR3 DNA sequence: TGTGCCAGCAGCCGGACAGGGGGCGGTGGCTACACCTTC. Its protein is CASSRTGGGGYTF.

This clonotype was counted only a few times. The rearrangement links TRBV5-1 to TRBJ2-5; D gene unclear. Germline lookup yields CDR1 SGHRS and CDR2 YFSETQ. Trimming cost V 4 bases and J 5 bases, with 12 bases left between them. The CDR3 length is 13 residues. The DNA of the CDR3 is TGCGCCAGCAGCCGAAGGGAACGGGAGACCCAGTACTTC. Translating gives CASSRRERETQYF.